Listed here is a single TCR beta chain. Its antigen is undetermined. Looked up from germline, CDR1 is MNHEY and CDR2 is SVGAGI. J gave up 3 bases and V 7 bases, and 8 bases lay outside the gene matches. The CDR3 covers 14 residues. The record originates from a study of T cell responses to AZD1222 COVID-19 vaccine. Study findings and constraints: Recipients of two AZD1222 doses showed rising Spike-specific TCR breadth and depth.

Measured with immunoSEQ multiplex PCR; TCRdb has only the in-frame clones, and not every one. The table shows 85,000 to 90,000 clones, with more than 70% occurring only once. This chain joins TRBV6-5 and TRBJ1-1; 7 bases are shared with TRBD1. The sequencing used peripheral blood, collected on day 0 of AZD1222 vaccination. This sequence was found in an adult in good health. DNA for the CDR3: TGTGCCAGCACCAAGGACAGGAGATACACTGAAGCTTTCTTT. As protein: CASTKDRRYTEAFF.